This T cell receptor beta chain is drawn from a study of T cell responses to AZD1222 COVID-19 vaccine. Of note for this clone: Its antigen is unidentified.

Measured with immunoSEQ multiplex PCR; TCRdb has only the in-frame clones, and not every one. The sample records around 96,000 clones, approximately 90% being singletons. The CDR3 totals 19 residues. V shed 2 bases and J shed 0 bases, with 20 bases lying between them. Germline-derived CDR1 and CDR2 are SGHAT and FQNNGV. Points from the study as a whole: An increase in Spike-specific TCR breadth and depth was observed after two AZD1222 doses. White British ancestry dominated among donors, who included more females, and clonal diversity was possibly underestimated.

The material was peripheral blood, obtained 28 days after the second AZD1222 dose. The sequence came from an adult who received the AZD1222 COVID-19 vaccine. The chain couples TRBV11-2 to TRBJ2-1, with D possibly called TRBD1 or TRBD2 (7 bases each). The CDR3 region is CASSLFARGGRSSYNEQFF. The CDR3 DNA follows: TGTGCCAGCAGCTTATTTGCCAGGGGGGGTCGTAGCTCCTACAATGAGCAGTTCTTC.